This T cell receptor beta chain was found in a study of tumor and adjacent non-tumor tissue in lung cancer. This sample's RNA came from whole unsorted tissue. Findings of the study overall: Tumor TCR diversity, when higher, was linked to shorter survival. In normal lung, the top 100 clones were significantly more dominant than in tumor.

CDR1 is SQVTM and CDR2 is ANQGSEA in the germline V gene. After removal of 5 bases from V and 6 bases from J, the junction contained 10 bases not matched to a gene. The CDR3 length is 13 residues. The library came from three nested PCR rounds adapted from ARM-PCR protocols. TCRdb recomputed calls from the multiplex PCR reads with MiXCR, one row per CDR3 protein. The table has about 85,000 distinct CDR3 sequences, about 61% seen once. As concerns this clonotype: Its specificity is not known.

This rearrangement joins TRBV29-1 to TRBJ2-7, with TRBD1 matching over 7 bases. The receptor was derived from a man aged 65-85 years with non-small cell lung cancer. The sequenced material came from lung tumor tissue. Written as DNA, the CDR3 is TGCAGCGTTAATGGACAGGAGAGGTGCGAGCAGTACTTC. Protein product: CSVNGQERCEQYF.